This TCR beta chain was sequenced during a study of beta chain features in type 1 diabetes (dated by TCRdb to between 2017 and 2018). General notes on the study: Mean age, gender distribution, total cell number and subset yield did not differ between patients and healthy donors. A total of about 100 million sorted cells were examined across all samples, and RNA yield correlated strongly with the number of cells per subset. In the study, recently diagnosed type 1 diabetes patients and matched healthy donors were compared on the TCRB repertoires of their sorted circulating CD4+ T cell subsets. Regulatory and stem cell-like memory subsets were isolated from only 8 patients and about 8 healthy donors, whereas naive and central memory subsets came from all 30 or so donors. Study-level results and caveats: Naive, central memory and regulatory TCRB repertoires appeared to be more similar among patients than among healthy donors. Because cDNA was sequenced instead of genomic DNA, activated cells with high expression could be over-represented, although the groups did not differ in activation or CD3 levels. At VDJ recombination sites, type 1 diabetes patients had fewer insertions and more deleted nucleotides, which implies abnormalities in thymic rearrangement. Shorter templates might have been favored by PCR, but patient and control samples were amplified and corrected together, so both groups would have been affected equally by any skew. In all four CD4+ subsets, TCRB CDR3 length was moderately but significantly shorter in type 1 diabetes patients. Because the HLA sub-analyses included only small numbers of individuals, any influence of HLA type on TCRB rearrangement was left unresolved.

Based on the germline V gene, the CDR1 and CDR2 sequences are SQVTM and ANQGSEA. The CDR3 covers 14 residues, taking in both the cysteine and the phenylalanine. Only the CDR3 DNA stays, 42 bases, in frame from base 1. Compared with germline, V lacks 2 bases and J lacks 6 bases; bases without a gene match: 7. There are a few counts of this clone. What this receptor recognizes is not known. Nothing much larger sits one base from this clone, and base qualities are not available. All of the isolated RNA was reverse transcribed with the High Capacity cDNA Reverse Transcription Kit, so expressed TCRB transcripts were sequenced. Deep immunoSEQ sequencing was performed on naive, central memory and regulatory T cell samples, with an average of around 3.4 million total reads per sample. After sorted cells were lysed in RLT buffer, RNA was extracted with DNase-treated RNeasy Micro or Mini kits, with the choice depending on cell number. To prevent cross-contamination, each cell subset was processed individually, whereas patient and healthy donor samples were processed jointly. TCRB sequences were amplified from cDNA with the immunoSEQ multiplex PCR, producing 87-bp fragments spanning the CDR3 region. Amplicons were sequenced on the Illumina HiSeq platform. The authors processed their data as follows. PCR bias was corrected computationally using synthetic template baselines, and reads within Hamming distance 2 were collapsed, with unmergeable singletons discarded. Reads were aligned against IMGT to assign V, D and J genes, CDR3 length and insertions or deletions at six rearrangement sites. Within each subset, clonotype counts were normalized to sorted cell number, and only after that were true diversity and Gini coefficients computed with the tcR R package. The overlap coefficient, calculated on TCRB nucleotide sequences, was used to measure repertoire sharing. As a proxy for the pre-selection repertoire, out-of-frame TCRB sequences from naive cells were analyzed. TCRdb limited this immuneACCESS table to in-frame rearrangements with V and J called. A share of clones is missing; checked studies link under half to unresolved V genes, and the rest is unexplained. V and J calls and clone size are as listed in that table; D and trimming were resolved from the DNA. The sample has around 260,000 clones on record, roughly 20% of them singletons. The ten largest clones capture around 0.03% of the sample.

Each donor gave one peripheral blood draw, around 0.12 L on average, collected into heparinised tubes. A BD FACSAria II and a panel including CD45RO, CCR7, CD25, CD127, CD95 and CD27 were used to sort naive, central memory, regulatory and stem cell-like memory CD4+ T cells. Purity was above 98% for every sorted population. PBMCs were isolated right away by Lymphoprep density gradient centrifugation and were stained directly, without culture. To minimize batch effects, samples were stained and sorted in pairs, one healthy donor with one patient per experiment. The chain joins TRBV29-1 to TRBJ2-7; TRBD1 agrees with 10 junctional bases. Sequenced sample: naive CD4+ T cells from blood. According to the study, the label for this sample's cell subset or site signals: true naive CD4+ T cells. This sequence was found in a woman aged 40 to 50 with type 1 diabetes. In nucleotides, the sequence is TGCAGCGTTGAAACGGGACAGGGGACTGGCGAGCAGTACTTC. The resulting protein is CSVETGQGTGEQYF.